These 29 T cell receptor beta chains were sequenced from one sample in a study of T cell changes during pregnancy in multiple sclerosis (dated by TCRdb to between 2019 and 2020). The library was generated by the immunoSEQ multiplex PCR assay. TCRdb took this table from immuneACCESS and kept in-frame rearrangements with V and J called. Such tables lack part of the clones; where checked against another copy, unresolved V genes explain under half of the gap, and the rest is unexplained. The sample table holds roughly 50,000 clones, of which around 94% were seen once. 3.5% of the sample lies in the top ten. The sequencing here drew on CD8+ T cells from peripheral blood mononuclear cells, taken in the third trimester of pregnancy. The receptor source for this set is a female donor with multiple sclerosis, enrolled in a pregnancy study.

This chain uses TRBV29-1 with TRBJ2-7; 8 bases fit TRBD1. Trimming took 4 bases from V and 4 from J; bases not matched to a gene: 6. The CDR3 has 13 amino acids. Germline loops: CDR1 SQVTM, CDR2 ANQGSEA. In nucleotides, the CDR3 is TGCAGCGTTGGCATAGGACAGGGTTACGAGCAGTACTTC. Translated, it gives CSVGIGQGYEQYF.

The chain combines TRBV2 with TRBJ2-7, with 13 nucleotides matching TRBD2. This CDR3 comprises 15 residues. Germline CDR1 SNHLY, CDR2 FYNNEI. Germline trimming cut 3 bases from V and 6 bases from J; bases unmatched to any gene: 5. The CDR3 is CASSERTSGRGEQYF. The CDR3 DNA reads as TGTGCCAGCAGTGAGAGGACTAGCGGGAGAGGCGAGCAGTACTTC.

V is TRBV6-6 and J is TRBJ2-2; D might be TRBD1 (5 bases). Looked up from germline, CDR1 is MNHNY and CDR2 is SVGAGI (reference sequence). This CDR3 is 13 amino acids long. With 6 bases removed from V and 4 bases from J, the gap between germline ends came to 9 bases. The CDR3 DNA reads as TGTGCCAGCAGCCAGACAGTCACCGGGGAGCTGTTTTTT. This codes for CASSQTVTGELFF.

The rearrangement joins TRBV30 to TRBJ1-1; D is ambiguous. V shed 3 bases and J shed 1 base, with 3 bases lying between them. CDR3 size: 11 residues. CDR1 GTSNPN and CDR2 SVGIG come from the germline V gene (reference sequence). For the CDR3, the DNA is TGTGCCTGGAGCAGGAACACTGAAGCTTTCTTT. Its translation is CAWSRNTEAFF.

V and J are TRBV5-1 and TRBJ2-3, with D tentatively TRBD2 (5 bases). V lost 3 bases and J lost 6, with 11 bases in between. CDR3 length equals 13 residues. Germline values: CDR1 SGHRS, CDR2 YFSETQ. The CDR3 loop is CASSSDGEDTQYF. The CDR3 nucleotides read TGCGCCAGCAGCTCGGATGGGGAGGATACGCAGTATTTT.

This chain connects TRBV9 to TRBJ1-1; the D is unclear. Trimming removed 2 bases from V and 2 bases from J, with 10 bases in between. This CDR3 is built from 14 residues. Germline V gene lookup returns CDR1 SGDLS and CDR2 YYNGEE. Here the CDR3 reads CASSVGSSNTEAFF. The CDR3 nucleotides read TGTGCCAGCAGCGTGGGCAGTTCAAACACTGAAGCTTTCTTT.

The genes are TRBV7-9 and TRBJ1-1; D gene ambiguous. Germline V lookup: CDR1 SEHNR, CDR2 FQNEAQ (reference sequence). Trimming took off 0 bases at V and 11 bases at J, with 10 bases between the two ends. The CDR3 is 12 residues long. CDR3 nucleotides: TGTGCCAGCAGCTTAGCCCGTGGCGGGGCTTTCTTT. Its protein product is CASSLARGGAFF.

The CDR3 DNA follows: TGTGCCAGCAGCATCGGACAGTTCCTTGAAGCTTTCTTT. This sequence encodes CASSIGQFLEAFF. The rearrangement joins TRBV5-6 to TRBJ1-1, with a weak D call TRBD1 (6 bases). Per germline, CDR1 SGHDT and CDR2 YYEEEE. V lost 4 bases and J lost 7, with 14 bases in between. This CDR3 spans 13 amino acids.

The V gene is TRBV5-4, the J gene TRBJ2-1; 12 nucleotides match TRBD1. The ends lost 4 bases at V and 8 bases at J; junction bases unmatched: 4. The CDR3 has 14 amino acids. Germline CDR1 reads SGHNT; CDR2 reads YYREEE (reference sequence). DNA of the CDR3: TGTGCCAGCAGCCCGGGACAGGGGGCCCATGAGCAGTTCTTC. It specifies CASSPGQGAHEQFF.

The CDR3 protein is CASSFSGSSTDTQYF. The CDR3 DNA is TGTGCCAGCAGTTTTAGCGGGAGTAGCACAGATACGCAGTATTTT. This chain links TRBV27 with TRBJ2-3, with 9 bases identical to TRBD2. This CDR3 has 15 residues. Germline V gene sequence: CDR1 MNHEY, CDR2 SMNVEV (reference sequence). J gave up 0 bases and V 3 bases, and 1 base lay outside the gene matches.

V gene TRBV6-6 combines with J gene TRBJ1-2, with 11 positions matching TRBD1. Germline V CDR1 and CDR2: MNHNY, SVGAGI (reference sequence). Trimming took 4 bases from V and 6 from J; bases not matched to a gene: 1. CDR3 length: 13 residues. The CDR3 bases are TGTGCCAGCAGTTGGGACAGGGGGGATGGCTACACCTTC. Its protein is CASSWDRGDGYTF.

The CDR3 loop is CASSASETQYF. The CDR3 region has the DNA TGTGCCAGCAGTGCGAGCGAGACCCAGTACTTC. The chain couples TRBV25-1 to TRBJ2-5; D unresolved. With 4 bases removed from V and 5 bases from J, the gap between germline ends came to 5 bases. Germline lookup yields CDR1 MGHDK and CDR2 SYGVNS. The CDR3 is 11 amino acids.

The DNA of the CDR3 is TGCGCCAGCAGCCCGGGACTAGACAATGAGCAGTTCTTC. It specifies CASSPGLDNEQFF. This chain connects TRBV4-1 to TRBJ2-1, with 8 bases aligning to TRBD2. The junction had 1 base not matched to a gene; V was cut back by 4 bases and J by 5 bases. The CDR3 is made up of 13 amino acids. Germline CDR1 reads MGHRA; CDR2 reads YSYEKL.

V is TRBV19 and J is TRBJ2-2, with 8 nucleotides matching TRBD1. This CDR3 is 17 amino acids long. The germline CDR1 and CDR2 sequences are LNHDA and SQIVND (reference sequence). J lost 1 base, V lost 1 base, and 5 bases had no gene match. CDR3 sequence reads: CASSIAQGAWNTGELFF. The CDR3 DNA is TGTGCCAGTAGTATAGCCCAGGGGGCTTGGAACACCGGGGAGCTGTTTTTT.

This sequence joins TRBV4-2 and TRBJ1-1; 8 nucleotides match TRBD1. The germline gives CDR1 LGHNA, CDR2 YNFKEQ. J lost 3 bases, V lost 1 base, and 7 bases had no gene match. The CDR3 is made up of 16 amino acids. CDR3 loop: CASSQGDRGRDTEAFF. The CDR3 coding sequence is TGTGCCAGCAGCCAAGGAGACAGGGGAAGAGACACTGAAGCTTTCTTT.

The chain joins TRBV27 to TRBJ2-2; D remains ambiguous. From germline, CDR1 is MNHEY and CDR2 SMNVEV (reference sequence). This CDR3 region has 16 residues. The V end lost 4 bases, the J end lost 0 bases, and 12 bases lay between the germline ends. The CDR3 DNA follows: TGTGCCAGCAGTTCGTCCTTAATAGCGAACACCGGGGAGCTGTTTTTT. Residues: CASSSSLIANTGELFF.

The chain joins TRBV6-6 to TRBJ2-3; D unclear. The V gene's germline CDR1 is MNHNY and CDR2 SVGAGI (reference sequence). The CDR3 covers 14 residues. The V end lost 3 bases, the J end lost 0 bases, and 7 bases lay between the germline ends. CDR3 loop: CASSYITSTDTQYF. The CDR3 nucleotides read TGTGCCAGCAGTTATATTACTAGCACAGATACGCAGTATTTT.

The J gene is TRBJ2-3, the V gene TRBV29-1; weak D call: TRBD2 (5 bases). CDR3 length equals 14 residues. Germline values: CDR1 SQVTM, CDR2 ANQGSEA. With 4 bases removed from V and 8 bases from J, the gap between germline ends came to 19 bases. CDR3 DNA sequence: TGCAGCGTTGGCGGAGGCTTAGGAATAGCTACGCAGTATTTT. Translated, it gives CSVGGGLGIATQYF.

The rearrangement uses TRBV19 and TRBJ2-2, with 7 bases identical to TRBD2. Losses at the gene ends were 2 bases for V and 3 bases for J; bases not matched to a gene: 9. Germline CDR1 and CDR2: LNHDA and SQIVND (reference sequence). The CDR3 extends over 17 amino acids. DNA of the CDR3: TGTGCCAGTAGTATAACGGAAGGGAGGGAATACACCGGGGAGCTGTTTTTT. It is translated as CASSITEGREYTGELFF.

This chain connects TRBV2 to TRBJ2-1, with 9 bases matching TRBD2. CDR1 and CDR2 (germline): SNHLY, FYNNEI. The V gene end was trimmed by 3 bases and the J gene end by 6 bases; junction bases not matched to a gene: 6. The CDR3 sequence is 15 residues long. The CDR3 nucleotides are TGTGCCAGCAGTGACAAGGCGGGAGGGCCCAATGAGCAGTTCTTC. Its translation is CASSDKAGGPNEQFF.

This sequence joins TRBV28 and TRBJ2-3; 12 bases line up with TRBD2. The germline gives CDR1 MDHEN, CDR2 SYDVKM. The CDR3 has 15 residues. V was pared by 3 bases and J by 4 bases, with 2 bases of the junction left unmatched. The CDR3 sequence is CASSLTSGSADTQYF. The CDR3 coding sequence is TGTGCCAGCAGTTTGACTAGCGGGAGCGCAGATACGCAGTATTTT.

The chain combines TRBV5-8 with TRBJ2-3, with 9 bases identical to TRBD1. Germline-derived CDR1 and CDR2 are SGHTS and YDEGEE. The length of the CDR3 is 15 residues. The junction had 5 bases not matched to a gene; V was cut back by 3 bases and J by 3 bases. The CDR3 loop reads CASSWGQGRTDTQYF. The CDR3 DNA follows: TGTGCCAGCAGCTGGGGACAGGGTAGGACAGATACGCAGTATTTT.

Written as DNA, the CDR3 is TGTGCCAGCAGAATGAACAGGGTTAGCACAGATACGCAGTATTTT. It specifies CASRMNRVSTDTQYF. The genes are TRBV2 and TRBJ2-3; TRBD1 might be the D (6 bases). From germline, CDR1 is SNHLY and CDR2 FYNNEI. The germline V and J ends were trimmed by 6 bases and 0 bases, with 13 bases remaining between them. The CDR3 sequence is 15 residues long.

The V call is TRBV7-9, the J call TRBJ1-4; D is unclear. V lost 4 bases and J lost 7, with 13 bases in between. The CDR3 contains 14 residues. Germline V gene data show CDR1 as SEHNR and CDR2 as FQNEAQ (reference sequence). The CDR3: CASSSPLPPEKLFF. In nucleotides, the CDR3 is TGTGCCAGCAGCTCGCCCCTACCCCCTGAAAAACTGTTTTTT.

J is TRBJ1-2 and V is TRBV4-2, with TRBD1 matching over 9 bases. This CDR3 has 12 amino acids. Losses at the gene ends were 5 bases for V and 10 bases for J; bases not matched to a gene: 5. CDR1 is LGHNA and CDR2 is YNFKEQ in the germline V gene. The CDR3 loop reads CASSSGTGPYTF. Here the CDR3 DNA reads TGTGCCAGCAGCTCCGGGACAGGGCCCTACACCTTC.

This chain connects TRBV2 to TRBJ2-7; D possibly corresponds to TRBD1 (6 bases). Trimming removed 10 bases from V and 5 bases from J, with 18 bases in between. Germline V CDR1 and CDR2: SNHLY, FYNNEI. The CDR3 totals 13 residues. CDR3 sequence reads: CAKGVQISHEQYF. CDR3 bases: TGTGCCAAGGGGGTACAGATCTCTCACGAGCAGTACTTC.

The chain combines TRBV28 with TRBJ2-7; maybe TRBD1 (6 bases). This CDR3 region has 14 residues. Trimming took off 4 bases at V and 2 bases at J, with 12 bases between the two ends. The germline V gene encodes CDR1 MDHEN and CDR2 SYDVKM. This chain's CDR3 is CASSSNREPYEQYF. DNA of the CDR3: TGTGCCAGCAGTTCGAACAGGGAACCCTACGAGCAGTACTTC.

The rearrangement joins TRBV11-3 to TRBJ2-1, with 7 bases matching TRBD2. The germline V gene encodes CDR1 SGHNT and CDR2 YENEEA. This CDR3 has 17 amino acids. Trimming at V came to 5 bases and at J to 7 bases, leaving 17 bases not matched to a gene. The CDR3 sequence: CASSLRGRVVGDNEQFF. CDR3 nucleotides: TGTGCCAGCAGCCTTAGAGGGAGGGTGGTAGGGGATAATGAGCAGTTCTTC.

This rearrangement joins TRBV7-9 to TRBJ2-3; D call uncertain. CDR3 length: 14 residues. Trimming took 1 base from V and 5 from J, leaving 10 bases between them. CDR1 SEHNR and CDR2 FQNEAQ come from the germline V gene (reference sequence). In DNA, the CDR3 is TGTGCCAGCAGCTTAGAAGTGCTGAGAGATACGCAGTATTTT. Protein: CASSLEVLRDTQYF.